The 26 T cell receptor beta chains presented below share a single source sample, sequenced in a study of CD8 T cells in ankylosing spondylitis. Antigens for these TCRs are unknown. TCRdb called the 5' RACE reads again in MiXCR, with one record for every CDR3 protein. The data contain 200,000 to 250,000 distinct CDR3 sequences, just under 7.5% of them seen just once; the ten biggest clones take up around 14%. The study, taken as a whole, reports: In ankylosing spondylitis blood, a motif of 7 to 9 highly homologous TCR beta variants appeared characteristic.

The sequencing sample was made of blood, either unsorted or a sorted T cell fraction (not recorded which). These receptors came from a male donor with ankylosing spondylitis.

Ten or more counts support this clonotype. The rearrangement links TRBV3-1 to TRBJ2-7; 10 positions agree with TRBD1. The V segment lost 1 base and the J segment 3 bases; nucleotides outside the gene matches: 12. Germline loops: CDR1 LGHDT, CDR2 YNNKEL (reference sequence). The CDR3 consists of 18 residues. In DNA form, the CDR3 reads TGTGCCAGCAGCCAAGCCCCTACGTCCCGGGACAGGGGCTACGAGCAGTACTTC. As protein: CASSQAPTSRDRGYEQYF.

This clonotype has a count of ten or more. The J gene is TRBJ1-1, the V gene TRBV14; D not certain. The CDR3 contains 14 residues. The ends were cut back, 4 bases at V and 4 bases at J, with 13 bases in the middle. Germline V gene data show CDR1 as SGHDN and CDR2 as FVKESK. The CDR3 DNA follows: TGTGCCAGCAGCCCCCGGAACATGTTCACTGAAGCTTTCTTT. Amino acids: CASSPRNMFTEAFF.

This clonotype was counted at least ten times. V is TRBV6-5 and J is TRBJ2-5; possibly TRBD2 for D (6 bases). The V end was cut by 1 base, the J end by 3 bases, with 9 bases between. This CDR3 comprises 14 residues. The germline V gene encodes CDR1 MNHEY and CDR2 SVGAGI. This CDR3 reads CASSYFGREETQYF. CDR3 sequence (DNA): TGTGCCAGCAGTTACTTCGGGAGAGAAGAGACCCAGTACTTC.

In this sample, this clonotype turned up many times. V is TRBV28 and J is TRBJ2-5; 9 bases are a match to TRBD2. CDR3 length: 15 residues. V was clipped by 2 bases and J by 3 bases; unmatched bases: 4. Germline values: CDR1 MDHEN, CDR2 SYDVKM. For the CDR3, the DNA is TGTGCCAGCAGTTTAGAGGCGGGAGGGGAAGAGACCCAGTACTTC. Protein: CASSLEAGGEETQYF.

The rearrangement joins TRBV12-3 or TRBV12-4 to TRBJ1-4, with no clear D. V lost 8 bases, J lost 3 bases, and 10 bases lay in between. The CDR3 is 13 residues long. CDR3 nucleotides: TGTGCCAGCGGGTCTTCACCTAATGAAAAACTGTTTTTT. Its translation: CASGSSPNEKLFF.

V gene TRBV5-5 combines with J gene TRBJ2-7; 13 bases align to TRBD2. The germline gives CDR1 SGHKS, CDR2 YYEKEE (reference sequence). The V and J ends lost 7 bases and 3 bases, in that order; junction bases with no gene match: 1. This CDR3 is built from 13 residues. DNA of the CDR3: TGTGCCAGCGGACTAGCGGGGGACTACGAGCAGTACTTC. Translating it yields CASGLAGDYEQYF.

This clonotype was observed many times. This chain links TRBV7-9 with TRBJ1-4; D is undetermined. Looked up from germline, CDR1 is SEHNR and CDR2 is FQNEAQ (reference sequence). The CDR3 runs 14 residues. V was cut by 3 bases and J by 8 bases, with 13 bases left in between. This CDR3 is CASSLGRSEEKLFF. CDR3 in DNA: TGTGCCAGCAGCTTGGGCAGGTCGGAAGAAAAACTGTTTTTT.

This clonotype was counted ten times or more. The chain has TRBV29-1 and TRBJ1-2, with D hard to call. The CDR3 spans 14 residues. Germline assignment: CDR1 SQVTM and CDR2 ANQGSEA. Here the CDR3 reads CTTAGGSSGYGYTF. In DNA, the CDR3 is TGCACTACAGCGGGAGGCAGTTCTGGCTATGGCTACACCTTC.

At least ten counts were recorded for this clonotype. The chain uses TRBV27 and TRBJ1-4; 7 positions match TRBD1. Trimming removed 6 bases from V and 6 bases from J; junction bases left unmatched: 4. The CDR3 is made up of 13 amino acids. CDR1 is MNHEY, CDR2 SMNVEV, per germline (reference sequence). In DNA form, the CDR3 reads TGTGCCAGCAGACCAGGGACAGATGAAAAACTGTTTTTT. It codes for CASRPGTDEKLFF.

This clonotype occurred many times. The rearrangement links TRBV12-3 or TRBV12-4 to TRBJ2-1, with 9 bases aligning to TRBD2. V was clipped by 2 bases and J by 6 bases; unmatched bases: 5. The CDR3 spans 15 residues. Here the CDR3 DNA reads TGTGCCAGCAGTTTAAGGGCGGGGGGGATCAATGAGCAGTTCTTC. It translates to CASSLRAGGINEQFF.

The rearrangement uses TRBV20-1 and TRBJ2-5, with D perhaps matching TRBD1 (6 bases). Trimming cost V 3 bases and J 2 bases, with 13 bases left between them. The CDR3 is 14 amino acids. Germline V lookup: CDR1 DFQATT, CDR2 SNEGSKA (reference sequence). CDR3 bases: TGCAGTGCTAGGCGGCGGACAGTTCAAGAGACCCAGTACTTC. Translation: CSARRRTVQETQYF.

Only a few counts were recorded for this clonotype. This chain connects TRBV4-3 to TRBJ1-4, with D unresolved. V was shortened by 4 bases and J by 8 bases, with 17 bases between the two germline ends. CDR3 length: 15 amino acids. The germline CDR1 and CDR2 sequences are LGHNA and YSLEER. The CDR3 is CASSPRTDGEEKLFF. The CDR3 DNA sequence: TGCGCCAGCAGCCCGCGGACGGATGGGGAAGAAAAACTGTTTTTT.

The table lists this clonotype with many counts. The chain couples TRBV5-1 to TRBJ2-1; D is unresolved. This CDR3 region has 15 residues. Germline lookup yields CDR1 SGHRS and CDR2 YFSETQ. V lost 4 bases to trimming and J lost 5 bases, with 16 bases between them. CDR3 sequence: CASSHGQLLNNEQFF. CDR3 coding DNA: TGCGCCAGCAGCCATGGGCAGCTGTTAAACAATGAGCAGTTCTTC.

This chain links TRBV27 with TRBJ1-4; the match to TRBD1 covers 11 bases. Germline V gene sequence: CDR1 MNHEY, CDR2 SMNVEV (reference sequence). The CDR3 has 14 amino acids. V trimming: 3 bases; J trimming: 7 bases; junction bases outside the gene matches: 1. The CDR3 sequence is CASSFGTGGEKLFF. The DNA for the CDR3 is TGTGCCAGCAGTTTTGGGACAGGGGGTGAAAAACTGTTTTTT.

The table lists this clonotype with a few counts. The chain joins TRBV12-3 or TRBV12-4 to TRBJ1-5, with D maybe TRBD1 (5 bases). V was cut by 4 bases and J by 2 bases, with 12 bases left in between. This CDR3 contains 15 residues. This chain's CDR3 is CASSWGGTGNQPQHF. The CDR3 DNA reads as TGTGCCAGCAGTTGGGGGGGGACGGGCAATCAGCCCCAGCATTTT.

Ten or more counts support this clonotype. The rearrangement joins TRBV24-1 to TRBJ2-3; either TRBD1 or TRBD2 may fit D (5 bases each). This CDR3 contains 16 residues. V was cut by 3 bases and J by 4 bases, with 16 bases left in between. Germline CDR1 is KGHDR and CDR2 is SFDVKD. DNA of the CDR3: TGTGCCACCAGTGATCCGGGGACGGTTAATTCAGATACGCAGTATTTT. This codes for CATSDPGTVNSDTQYF.

There are many counts of this clonotype. The rearrangement links TRBV6-4 to TRBJ2-1, with TRBD2 matching over 10 bases. This CDR3 comprises 15 residues. The germline gives CDR1 MRHNA, CDR2 SNTAGT. J was trimmed by 4 bases and V by 0 bases; bases with no gene match: 0. CDR3 residues: CASSDSTSGYNEQFF. In DNA, the CDR3 is TGTGCCAGCAGTGACTCGACTAGCGGGTACAATGAGCAGTTCTTC.

This chain connects TRBV6-2 or TRBV6-3 to TRBJ2-7; 9 bases line up with TRBD1. The ends lost 6 bases at V and 4 bases at J; junction bases unmatched: 10. Germline CDR1 is MNHEY and CDR2 is SVGEGT. The CDR3 is 15 amino acids. The CDR3 sequence: CASSPVPGQGYEQYF. The CDR3 coding sequence is TGTGCCAGCAGCCCGGTGCCGGGACAGGGATACGAGCAGTACTTC.

This clonotype occurred a few times. The V and J genes are TRBV7-8 and TRBJ2-5; D perhaps matches TRBD2 (6 bases). V was cut by 4 bases and J by 0 bases, with 24 bases left in between. The CDR3 consists of 19 residues. Germline V CDR1 and CDR2: SGHVS, FQNEAQ. CDR3: CASSSSRAGYEYDQETQYF. DNA for the CDR3: TGTGCCAGCAGCTCCTCCAGGGCGGGATATGAGTATGACCAAGAGACCCAGTACTTC. Together with reference TRBV7-8 and TRBJ2-5, the CDR3 gives the full variable domain: GAGVSQSPRYKVAKRGQDVALRCDPISGHVSLFWYQQALGQGPEFLTYFQNEAQLDKSGLPSDRFFAERPEGSVSTLKIQRTQQEDSAVYLCASSSSRAGYEYDQETQYFGPGTRLLVL.

This clonotype was seen at least ten times. The V and J genes are TRBV19 and TRBJ1-5; D gene ambiguous. The germline V and J ends were trimmed by 6 bases and 6 bases, with 9 bases remaining between them. The CDR3 runs to 12 residues. Germline V gene sequence: CDR1 LNHDA, CDR2 SQIVND (reference sequence). DNA for the CDR3: TGTGCCAGTAGGACGATGGCTCAGCCCCAGCATTTT. This encodes CASRTMAQPQHF.

J is TRBJ2-7 and V is TRBV7-9; 10 bases agree with TRBD1. The CDR3 runs to 15 residues. Germline CDR1 SEHNR, CDR2 FQNEAQ (reference sequence). J was trimmed by 3 bases and V by 5 bases; bases with no gene match: 7. CDR3 amino acids: CASSLWDRGFYEQYF. Here the CDR3 DNA reads TGTGCCAGCAGCCTGTGGGACAGGGGATTCTACGAGCAGTACTTC.

This clonotype was observed at least ten times. J is TRBJ2-1 and V is TRBV7-6, with 13 positions matching TRBD2. Trimming at V came to 9 bases and at J to 4 bases, leaving 3 bases not matched to a gene. Germline CDR1 is SGHVS and CDR2 is FNYEAQ. This CDR3 contains 14 residues. The CDR3 bases are TGTGCCAGTGGGACTAGCGGGAAGTACAATGAGCAGTTCTTC. This sequence encodes CASGTSGKYNEQFF.

CDR3 protein: CASSSRGELTF. The DNA of the CDR3 is TGTGCCAGCAGTTCTAGGGGGGAGCTCACCTTC. The J gene is TRBJ1-2, the V gene TRBV12-3 or TRBV12-4; tentative D call: TRBD1 (6 bases). The CDR3 contains 11 residues. Trimming removed 4 bases from V and 13 bases from J, with 13 bases in between.

This clonotype was counted only a few times. The chain links TRBV18 to TRBJ1-1, with a tentative D call TRBD1 (6 bases). The CDR3 is 16 residues long. V was clipped by 5 bases and J by 0 bases, with 16 bases between them. Germline CDR1 is KGHSH and CDR2 is LQKENI. The CDR3 region is CASSTDRSPMNTEAFF. DNA of the CDR3: TGTGCCAGCTCAACCGACAGGTCCCCCATGAACACTGAAGCTTTCTTT.

The CDR3 region is CASSMDRTGTYEQYF. The DNA for the CDR3 is TGTGCCAGTAGTATGGATCGGACAGGGACCTACGAGCAGTACTTC. V usage is TRBV19 and J usage is TRBJ2-7; TRBD1 matches 8 bases. V shed 3 bases and J 2 bases; nucleotides not matched to a gene: 6. This CDR3 region has 15 residues. Germline V lookup: CDR1 LNHDA, CDR2 SQIVND (reference sequence).

This clonotype was observed at least ten times. The chain combines TRBV29-1 with TRBJ1-2; D may be TRBD1 (6 bases). Germline CDR1 reads SQVTM; CDR2 reads ANQGSEA. The CDR3 runs 15 residues. V was trimmed by 3 bases and J by 4 bases, leaving 18 bases between them. CDR3 in amino acids: CSVEEATGNPYGYTF. DNA for the CDR3: TGCAGCGTTGAGGAGGCTACAGGGAATCCCTATGGCTACACCTTC.